The T cell receptor beta chain described here comes from a study of control samples from healthy donors and cancer patients. TCRdb's copy holds only in-frame clones and misses some; the assay was immunoSEQ multiplex PCR. The data show 120,000 or so clones, with 85% to 90% seen just once and 12% held by the top ten. This CDR3 region has 14 residues. Germline lookup yields CDR1 WNHNN and CDR2 SYGVQD (reference sequence). The V and J ends lost 4 bases and 12 bases, in that order; junction bases with no gene match: 3. Material: blood. The chain combines TRBV10-1 with TRBJ2-2; 15 bases map to TRBD2. The TCR comes from a man aged 25-40 years in good health. This CDR3 reads CASSGTSGGAKLFF. The DNA of the CDR3 is TGCGCCAGCAGTGGGACTAGCGGGGGGGCCAAGCTGTTTTTT.